The clone carrying this T cell receptor (beta chain) occurred a few times. Trimming removed 1 base from V and 1 base from J, with 14 bases in between. In germline, CDR1 is SGHTA, CDR2 FQGTGA. This CDR3 spans 17 amino acids. PCR was performed using 60 Vbeta and 13 Jbeta primers. Sequencing used immunoSEQ multiplex PCR; TCRdb keeps in-frame clones, though not all of them. The repertoire holds almost 95,000 clones, with around 69% as singletons. This entry comes from a study of cytomegalovirus exposure and HLA in healthy donors. The material sequenced was PBMCs. This chain connects TRBV7-3 to TRBJ2-4; weak D call: TRBD2 (6 bases). This clonotype was obtained from a man aged 25-40 years in good health and CMV-seronegative. CDR3 in amino acids: CASSLMGRGRAKNIQYF. The CDR3 DNA sequence: TGTGCCAGCAGCTTAATGGGGCGGGGAAGGGCCAAAAACATTCAGTACTTC.